These 4 T cell receptor beta chains came from one sample sequenced in a study of vaccination and CD4 T cells after COVID-19 (dated 2022 in TCRdb). Their specific antigens are unknown. The treatment or condition label here, explained by the study, means: approximately 9-day PBMC culture with coronavirus spike peptide pools or control peptides (ViraFEST assay). Receptor amplification or capture employed PCR. TCRdb shows the sequencer as Illumina iSeq 100. DNA from cultured CD4+ T cells was subjected to TCR sequencing with the Oncomine TCR Beta short-read assay at the Johns Hopkins FTIC core. Clones were called with MiXCR by TCRdb after fastp trimmed the public reads at Q25, and only in-frame beta chains were retained. Rows with one shared CDR3 protein collapse into an entry with the most common genes and DNA. Across this sample there are about 19,000 distinct CDR3 sequences, with around 83% seen only once. About a sixth of the sample lies in the top ten.

The sequencing here drew on CD4+ T cells from blood, cultured in vitro, taken after SARS-CoV-2 vaccination. Source of these receptors: a human donor who received a COVID-19 vaccine.

V is TRBV27 and J is TRBJ2-1; 8 bases are a match to TRBD2. This CDR3 region has 16 residues. CDR1 is MNHEY and CDR2 is SMNVEV in the germline V gene (reference sequence). The V gene end was trimmed by 6 bases and the J gene end by 9 bases; junction bases not matched to a gene: 16. The CDR3 nucleotides read TGTGCCAGCAGACCGGCTCGGGGGGGGCCTTGGGCTGAGCAGTTCTTC. As protein: CASRPARGGPWAEQFF.

V is TRBV10-1 and J is TRBJ2-3; D may be TRBD1 or TRBD2 (5 bases each). V was pared by 3 bases and J by 0 bases, with 13 bases between. CDR1 and CDR2 from the germline V gene are WNHNN and SYGVQD (reference sequence). CDR3 size: 16 residues. CDR3 in amino acids: CASSELRDGSTDTQYF. The CDR3 DNA reads as TGCGCCAGCAGTGAACTCCGGGACGGGAGCACAGATACGCAGTATTTT.

The chain carries TRBV7-2 and TRBJ1-2, with D possibly TRBD1 on 5 matching bases. Germline lookup yields CDR1 SGHTA and CDR2 FQGNSA. The CDR3 runs 14 residues. The germline V and J ends were trimmed by 3 bases and 6 bases, with 14 bases remaining between them. In nucleotides, the CDR3 is TGTGCCAGCAGCTTTTCCGCGGGGGTTGATGGCTACACCTTC. Protein product: CASSFSAGVDGYTF.

V gene TRBV19 combines with J gene TRBJ1-2; 7 bases map to TRBD1. J lost 6 bases, V lost 7 bases, and 17 bases had no gene match. The length of the CDR3 is 16 residues. In germline, CDR1 is LNHDA, CDR2 SQIVND (reference sequence). The CDR3 sequence: CASTSVLQGVSDGYTF. The CDR3 coding sequence is TGTGCCAGTACCTCAGTTCTCCAGGGGGTTTCTGATGGCTACACCTTC.